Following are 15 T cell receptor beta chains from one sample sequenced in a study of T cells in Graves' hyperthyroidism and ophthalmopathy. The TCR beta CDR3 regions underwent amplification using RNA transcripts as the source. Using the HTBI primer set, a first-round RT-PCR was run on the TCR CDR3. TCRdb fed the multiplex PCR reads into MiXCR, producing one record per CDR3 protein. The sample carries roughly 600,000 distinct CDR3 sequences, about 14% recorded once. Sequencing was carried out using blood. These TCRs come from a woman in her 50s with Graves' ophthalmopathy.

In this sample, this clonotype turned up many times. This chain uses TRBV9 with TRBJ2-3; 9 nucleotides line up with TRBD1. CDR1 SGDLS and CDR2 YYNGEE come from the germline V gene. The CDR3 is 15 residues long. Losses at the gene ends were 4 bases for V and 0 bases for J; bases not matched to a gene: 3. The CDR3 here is CASSTTGGSTDTQYF. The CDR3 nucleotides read TGTGCCAGCAGCACGACAGGGGGAAGCACAGATACGCAGTATTTT.

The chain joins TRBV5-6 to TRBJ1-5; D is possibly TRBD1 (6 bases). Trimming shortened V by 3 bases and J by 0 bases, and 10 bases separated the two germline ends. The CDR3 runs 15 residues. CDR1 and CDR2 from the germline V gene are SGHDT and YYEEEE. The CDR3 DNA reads TGTGCCAGCAGCTCCGGGACATTTAGCAATCAGCCCCAGCATTTT. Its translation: CASSSGTFSNQPQHF.

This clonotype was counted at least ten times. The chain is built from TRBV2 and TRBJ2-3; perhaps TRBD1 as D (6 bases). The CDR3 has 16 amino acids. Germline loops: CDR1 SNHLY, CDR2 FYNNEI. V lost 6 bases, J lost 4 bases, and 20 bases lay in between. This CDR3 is CASSFPGRGGADTQYF. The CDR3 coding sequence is TGTGCCAGCAGCTTCCCGGGCCGAGGGGGAGCAGATACGCAGTATTTT. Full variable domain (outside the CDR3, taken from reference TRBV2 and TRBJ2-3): EPEVTQTPSHQVTQMGQEVILRCVPISNHLYFYWYRQILGQKVEFLVSFYNNEISEKSEIFDDQFSVERPDGSNFTLKIRSTKLEDSAMYFCASSFPGRGGADTQYFGPGTRLTVL.

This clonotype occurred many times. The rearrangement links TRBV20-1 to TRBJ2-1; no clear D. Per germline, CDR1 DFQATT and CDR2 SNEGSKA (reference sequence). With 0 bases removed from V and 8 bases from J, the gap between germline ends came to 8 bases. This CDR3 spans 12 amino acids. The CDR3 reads CSARDSSHEQFF. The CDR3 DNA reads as TGCAGTGCTAGAGATTCCAGCCATGAGCAGTTCTTC.

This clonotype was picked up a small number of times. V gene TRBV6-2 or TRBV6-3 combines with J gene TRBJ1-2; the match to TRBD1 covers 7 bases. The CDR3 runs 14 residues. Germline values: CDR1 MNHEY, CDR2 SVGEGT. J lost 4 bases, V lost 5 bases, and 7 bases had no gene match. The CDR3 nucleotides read TGTGCCAGCAGTGACCGACAGGGAGGCTATGGCTACACCTTC. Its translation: CASSDRQGGYGYTF.

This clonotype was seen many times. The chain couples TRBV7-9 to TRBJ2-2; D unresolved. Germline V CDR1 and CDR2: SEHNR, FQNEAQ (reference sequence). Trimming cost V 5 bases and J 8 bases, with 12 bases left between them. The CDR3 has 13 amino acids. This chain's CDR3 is CASSPQDWGELFF. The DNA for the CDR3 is TGTGCCAGCAGCCCGCAAGATTGGGGGGAGCTGTTTTTT.

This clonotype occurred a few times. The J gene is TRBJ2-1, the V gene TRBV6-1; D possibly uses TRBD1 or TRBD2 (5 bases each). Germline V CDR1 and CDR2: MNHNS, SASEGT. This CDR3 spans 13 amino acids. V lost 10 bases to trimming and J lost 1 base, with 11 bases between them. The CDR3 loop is CATLEGSYNEQFF. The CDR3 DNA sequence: TGTGCCACGCTAGAGGGGTCCTACAATGAGCAGTTCTTC.

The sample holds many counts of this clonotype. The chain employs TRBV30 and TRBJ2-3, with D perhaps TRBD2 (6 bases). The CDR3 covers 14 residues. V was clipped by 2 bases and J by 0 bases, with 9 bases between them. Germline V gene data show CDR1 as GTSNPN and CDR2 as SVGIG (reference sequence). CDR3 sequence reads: CAWSQRVSTDTQYF. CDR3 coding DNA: TGTGCCTGGAGTCAGCGGGTGAGCACAGATACGCAGTATTTT.

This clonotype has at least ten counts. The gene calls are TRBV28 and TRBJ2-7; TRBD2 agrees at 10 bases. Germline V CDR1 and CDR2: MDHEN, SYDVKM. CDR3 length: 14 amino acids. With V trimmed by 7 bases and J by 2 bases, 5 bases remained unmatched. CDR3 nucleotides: TGTGCCAGCAAGAGGCTAGCGGGAGCCTACGAGCAGTACTTC. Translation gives CASKRLAGAYEQYF.

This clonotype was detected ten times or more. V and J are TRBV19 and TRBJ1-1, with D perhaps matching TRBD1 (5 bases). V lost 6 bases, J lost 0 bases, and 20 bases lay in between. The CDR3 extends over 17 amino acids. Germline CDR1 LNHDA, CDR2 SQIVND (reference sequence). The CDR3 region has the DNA TGTGCCAGTAGGATTCGATTCGGGGGATCCTTGAACACTGAAGCTTTCTTT. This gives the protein CASRIRFGGSLNTEAFF.

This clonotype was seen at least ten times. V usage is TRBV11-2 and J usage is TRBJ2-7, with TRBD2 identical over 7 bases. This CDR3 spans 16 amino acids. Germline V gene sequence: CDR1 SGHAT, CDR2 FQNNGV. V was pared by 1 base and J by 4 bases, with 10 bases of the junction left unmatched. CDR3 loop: CASSLGGAGVLYEQYF. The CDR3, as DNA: TGTGCCAGCAGCTTAGGAGGGGCGGGAGTCTTGTACGAGCAGTACTTC.

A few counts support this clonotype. Here the CDR3 DNA reads TGCAGTGCTATGAATAGCGGGAGGGCGAACACCGGGGAGCTGTTTTTT. Protein: CSAMNSGRANTGELFF. The V call is TRBV20-1, the J call TRBJ2-2, with 11 bases identical to TRBD2. This CDR3 is 16 amino acids long. With 4 bases clipped from V and 0 bases from J, the junction kept 4 bases outside the gene matches. Germline values: CDR1 DFQATT, CDR2 SNEGSKA (reference sequence).

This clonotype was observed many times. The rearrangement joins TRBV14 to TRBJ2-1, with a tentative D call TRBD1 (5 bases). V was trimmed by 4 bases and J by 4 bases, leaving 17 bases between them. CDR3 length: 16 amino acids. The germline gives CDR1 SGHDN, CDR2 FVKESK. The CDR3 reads CASSPRQKRTYNEQFF. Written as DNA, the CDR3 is TGTGCCAGCAGCCCTCGACAGAAAAGAACGTACAATGAGCAGTTCTTC.

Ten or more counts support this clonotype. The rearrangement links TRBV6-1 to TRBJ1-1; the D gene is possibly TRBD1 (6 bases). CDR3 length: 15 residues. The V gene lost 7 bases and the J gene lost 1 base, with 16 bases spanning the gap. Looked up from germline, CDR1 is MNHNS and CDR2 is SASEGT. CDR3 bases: TGTGCCAGCACTAGGGGGGACCGCCGGAACACTGAAGCTTTCTTT. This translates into CASTRGDRRNTEAFF.

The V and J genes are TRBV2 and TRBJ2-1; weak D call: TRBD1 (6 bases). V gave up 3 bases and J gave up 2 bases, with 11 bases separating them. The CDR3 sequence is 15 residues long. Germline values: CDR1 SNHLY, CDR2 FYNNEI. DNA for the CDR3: TGTGCCAGCAGTGACTCACAGGGACCCTACAATGAGCAGTTCTTC. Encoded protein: CASSDSQGPYNEQFF. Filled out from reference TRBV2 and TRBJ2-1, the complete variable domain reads EPEVTQTPSHQVTQMGQEVILRCVPISNHLYFYWYRQILGQKVEFLVSFYNNEISEKSEIFDDQFSVERPDGSNFTLKIRSTKLEDSAMYFCASSDSQGPYNEQFFGPGTRLTVL.